These 9 T cell receptor beta chains were all obtained from the same sample, sequenced in a study of healthy donors' naive CD4 and CD8 T cells. A linear amplification protocol produced the TCR libraries from 400 to 550 ng of total RNA. TCRdb passed the reads through MiXCR, listing each CDR3 protein once. The sample holds 150,000 to 200,000 distinct CDR3 sequences; 65% to 75% are singletons and the top ten take roughly 2.3%. Sequenced input: naive CD4+ and CD8+ T cells sorted from blood, pooled from several donors. The source is a pool of human donors in good health; the sample pools cells from several healthy donors.

V and J are TRBV20-1 and TRBJ2-1; TRBD2 might be the D (5 bases). V was clipped by 5 bases and J by 2 bases, with 13 bases between them. There are 14 residues in the CDR3. CDR1 and CDR2 from the germline V gene are DFQATT and SNEGSKA (reference sequence). The DNA of the CDR3 is TGCAGTGCTGCTTCGGGGTTTACCTACAATGAGCAGTTCTTC. Its protein product is CSAASGFTYNEQFF.

The V call is TRBV5-1, the J call TRBJ2-1; 10 nucleotides agree with TRBD2. The CDR3 contains 14 residues. The junction had 2 bases not matched to a gene; V was cut back by 0 bases and J by 8 bases. Germline CDR1 is SGHRS and CDR2 is YFSETQ. For the CDR3, the DNA is TGCGCCAGCAGCTTGGCCCTAGCGGGAGATGAGCAGTTCTTC. This codes for CASSLALAGDEQFF. Drawing the rest from reference TRBV5-1 and TRBJ2-1, the complete variable domain is KAGVTQTPRYLIKTRGQQVTLSCSPISGHRSVSWYQQTPGQGLQFLFEYFSETQRNKGNFPGRFSGRQFSNSRSEMNVSTLELGDSALYLCASSLALAGDEQFFGPGTRLTVL.

The rearrangement links TRBV19 to TRBJ1-2; perhaps TRBD1 as D (5 bases). The CDR3 covers 14 residues. Germline V lookup: CDR1 LNHDA, CDR2 SQIVND (reference sequence). V shed 6 bases and J shed 5 bases, with 16 bases lying between them. The DNA for the CDR3 is TGTGCCAGTAGCGATCCGGGACGGGTTTATGGCTACACCTTC. Its translation is CASSDPGRVYGYTF.

J is TRBJ1-6 and V is TRBV6-5; TRBD1 agrees at 10 bases. CDR1 and CDR2 from the germline V gene are MNHEY and SVGAGI. The CDR3 has 14 residues. The V and J ends lost 6 bases and 13 bases, in that order; junction bases with no gene match: 9. In DNA, the CDR3 is TGTGCCAGCAGAAGACAGGGGGCGTTGACGCCCCTCCACTTT. It codes for CASRRQGALTPLHF.

This clonotype was observed once. The chain joins TRBV29-1 to TRBJ2-7; tentatively, D is TRBD2 (5 bases). This CDR3 is built from 13 residues. Trimming removed 4 bases from V and 3 bases from J, with 13 bases in between. The germline CDR1 and CDR2 sequences are SQVTM and ANQGSEA. Here the CDR3 reads CSVGRGNYYEQYF. For the CDR3, the DNA is TGCAGCGTTGGACGGGGAAACTACTACGAGCAGTACTTC.

CDR3 loop: CSATDYITEAFF. CDR3 sequence (DNA): TGCAGCGCTACGGACTATATCACTGAAGCTTTCTTT. V is TRBV29-1 and J is TRBJ1-1; unclear D gene. V dropped 7 bases and J dropped 4 bases, with 13 bases sitting between them. The CDR3 is 12 residues long. The germline V gene has CDR1 SQVTM and CDR2 ANQGSEA. Complete variable domain (other parts from reference TRBV29-1 and TRBJ1-1): SAVISQKPSRDICQRGTSLTIQCQVDSQVTMMFWYRQQPGQSLTLIATANQGSEATYESGFVIDKFPISRPNLTFSTLTVSNMSPEDSSIYLCSATDYITEAFFGQGTRLTVV.

The chain recombines TRBV5-1 with TRBJ2-7, with D possibly being TRBD1 or TRBD2 (5 bases each). The V and J ends lost 3 bases and 3 bases respectively, with 10 bases between them. CDR1 and CDR2 from the germline V gene are SGHRS and YFSETQ. The CDR3 is 13 residues long. The CDR3 spells CASSWDGYYEQYF. The CDR3 DNA reads TGCGCCAGCAGCTGGGACGGCTACTACGAGCAGTACTTC.

The chain carries TRBV5-1 and TRBJ2-1; D is possibly TRBD2 (6 bases). The V and J ends lost 4 bases and 5 bases respectively, with 10 bases between them. Germline V gene sequence: CDR1 SGHRS, CDR2 YFSETQ. This CDR3 contains 13 residues. CDR3 region: CASSVGGNNEQFF. CDR3 coding DNA: TGCGCCAGCAGCGTCGGGGGAAACAATGAGCAGTTCTTC.

The chain recombines TRBV20-1 with TRBJ2-7; 10 positions agree with TRBD1. The CDR3 extends over 12 amino acids. Germline V gene lookup returns CDR1 DFQATT and CDR2 SNEGSKA (reference sequence). CDR3 coding DNA: TGCAAATCGGACAGGGGGAGCAACGAGCAGTACTTC. Translated, it gives CKSDRGSNEQYF.